Below, 3 T cell receptor beta chains from the same sample are listed, as sequenced in a study of blood T cells in healthy people across ages. Through a sample-barcoded 5' primer and a J-beta primer mix, a second PCR was run for roughly 6 to 12 cycles. MiXCR was run by TCRdb on the 5' RACE reads, yielding one entry per CDR3 protein. The table lists approximately 780,000 distinct CDR3 sequences, about 26% of them singletons. The sample also formed part of further work on T cells of mothers and their children.

The sample taken for sequencing was blood. The receptors were gathered from a boy younger than 18 in good health.

Remarks on this clonotype: The conserved phenylalanine or tryptophan is not found at the CDR3 terminus, so this likely reflects a read error. The V and J genes are TRBV6-5 and TRBJ2-5; D gene ambiguous. The CDR3 has 14 residues. The germline V gene has CDR1 MNHEY and CDR2 SVGAGI. Trimming cost V 2 bases and J 6 bases, with 13 bases left between them. The CDR3 protein is CASSYDRVGKTQYS. The DNA for the CDR3 is TGTGCCAGCAGTTACGACCGGGTGGGGAAGACCCAGTACTCC.

This clonotype has just a few counts. The chain recombines TRBV5-1 with TRBJ1-5; D may be TRBD1 (5 bases). CDR3 size: 14 residues. Germline V CDR1 and CDR2: SGHRS, YFSETQ. V was pared by 6 bases and J by 1 base, with 11 bases between. CDR3 bases: TGCGCCAGCAAACCGGGGGTAAGCAATCAGCCCCAGCATTTT. Translating it yields CASKPGVSNQPQHF.

The chain has TRBV20-1 and TRBJ2-7; the D is unclear. In germline, CDR1 is DFQATT, CDR2 SNEGSKA (reference sequence). There are 11 residues in the CDR3. The germline V and J ends were trimmed by 1 base and 5 bases, with 6 bases remaining between them. This CDR3 reads CSARGVHEQYF. The CDR3, as DNA: TGCAGTGCTAGAGGGGTGCACGAGCAGTACTTC.